The 15 T cell receptor beta chains presented below share a single source sample, sequenced in a study of shared clonotypes between healthy human individuals (dated by TCRdb to the early 2020s). Library construction relied on the immunoSEQ multiplex PCR assay. TCRdb took over this immuneACCESS table, retaining in-frame rearrangements with V and J assigned. Such tables are incomplete; in checked studies, under half of the missing clones stem from an unresolved V gene, and the remainder is unexplained. This sample comprises some 2.1 million clones, about 94% of them detected only once. The ten biggest clones cover roughly 1% of the sample. CD8 naive samples consisted of CD45RO-negative cells that were positively selected for CCR7, yielding a CD45RA+CCR7+ population without TemRA cells. The specimen was naive CD8+ T cells sorted from blood. What the cell subset or site label conveys for this sample: CD45RA+CCR7+. These receptor sequences come from a man between 18 and 35 years old in good health.

Points on this clone: Different DNA sequences within this sample yield the same CDR3. The chain recombines TRBV27 with TRBJ1-1; D not resolved. The CDR3 sequence is 13 residues long. With 3 bases removed from V and 2 bases from J, the gap between germline ends came to 7 bases. The germline V gene has CDR1 MNHEY and CDR2 SMNVEV (reference sequence). CDR3 amino acids: CASSFSQNTEAFF. The CDR3 bases are TGTGCCAGCAGTTTCTCTCAAAACACTGAAGCTTTCTTT.

The rearrangement uses TRBV10-3 and TRBJ2-1, with D perhaps matching TRBD2 (6 bases). CDR1 and CDR2 from the germline V gene are ENHRY and SYGVKD. Trimming cost V 10 bases and J 8 bases, with 15 bases left between them. CDR3 size: 12 residues. The CDR3 bases are TGTGCCACGGGACTCGATGGCGATGAGCAGTTCTTC. It is translated as CATGLDGDEQFF.

The chain links TRBV18 to TRBJ2-5, with D unclear. The CDR3 runs 15 residues. Germline CDR1 is KGHSH and CDR2 is LQKENI. Between the trimmed V and J ends, which lost 2 bases and 1 base, there was a span of 11 bases. The CDR3 sequence: CASSPIQYSQETQYF. The CDR3 nucleotides read TGTGCCAGCTCACCAATCCAGTACTCCCAAGAGACCCAGTACTTC.

The J gene is TRBJ2-7, the V gene TRBV10-2; D assignment may be TRBD1 or TRBD2 (5 bases each). Germline V gene sequence: CDR1 WSHSY, CDR2 SAAADI. The CDR3 contains 13 residues. The V end lost 6 bases, the J end lost 6 bases, and 15 bases lay between the germline ends. CDR3 sequence reads: CASSLAGRREQYF. DNA for the CDR3: TGCGCCAGCAGCCTAGCAGGGAGACGCGAGCAGTACTTC.

The chain is built from TRBV2 and TRBJ1-5; D may be TRBD1 (6 bases). This CDR3 is 14 amino acids long. V lost 5 bases and J lost 0, with 8 bases in between. The germline gives CDR1 SNHLY, CDR2 FYNNEI. This CDR3 reads CASSRTDSNQPQHF. The DNA for the CDR3 is TGTGCCAGCAGTAGGACAGATAGCAATCAGCCCCAGCATTTT. Drawing the rest from reference TRBV2 and TRBJ1-5, the complete variable domain is EPEVTQTPSHQVTQMGQEVILRCVPISNHLYFYWYRQILGQKVEFLVSFYNNEISEKSEIFDDQFSVERPDGSNFTLKIRSTKLEDSAMYFCASSRTDSNQPQHFGDGTRLSIL.

The chain employs TRBV6-1 and TRBJ1-2; D is unclear. Trimming pared 0 bases from V and 1 base from J, leaving 6 bases between. Germline V gene sequence: CDR1 MNHNS, CDR2 SASEGT. CDR3 length equals 14 residues. CDR3 sequence reads: CASSEAQFNYGYTF. CDR3 bases: TGTGCCAGCAGTGAAGCGCAATTTAACTATGGCTACACCTTC.

The chain is built from TRBV7-9 and TRBJ2-7, with 7 bases that match TRBD1. The CDR3 extends over 14 amino acids. V shed 5 bases, J shed 2 bases, and the junction held 6 bases outside the gene matches. Looked up from germline, CDR1 is SEHNR and CDR2 is FQNEAQ (reference sequence). In DNA form, the CDR3 reads TGTGCCAGCAGCCCCGGGACAGTGCCCTACGAGCAGTACTTC. Translation gives CASSPGTVPYEQYF.

The chain carries TRBV9 and TRBJ2-1; 10 nucleotides align to TRBD2. The CDR3 contains 17 residues. CDR1 and CDR2 (germline): SGDLS, YYNGEE. Trimming took 5 bases from V and 0 from J; bases not matched to a gene: 8. CDR3 protein: CASSVKAGGSSYNEQFF. Here the CDR3 DNA reads TGTGCCAGCAGTGTAAAAGCGGGAGGGAGCTCCTACAATGAGCAGTTCTTC.

This chain joins TRBV25-1 and TRBJ2-7, with 9 bases fitting TRBD1. J was trimmed by 4 bases and V by 4 bases; bases with no gene match: 5. The CDR3 runs 14 residues. Germline CDR1 and CDR2: MGHDK and SYGVNS. The CDR3 DNA is TGTGCCAGCAGTGTCGGGACAGGGCAATACGAGCAGTACTTC. It codes for CASSVGTGQYEQYF.

The chain carries TRBV11-2 and TRBJ2-7; 10 nucleotides match TRBD1. CDR3 size: 15 residues. V shed 4 bases, J shed 3 bases, and the junction held 6 bases outside the gene matches. CDR1 SGHAT and CDR2 FQNNGV come from the germline V gene. The CDR3 DNA is TGTGCCAGCAGCTGGGGACAGGGGAGCAACTACGAGCAGTACTTC. Protein: CASSWGQGSNYEQYF.

In regard to this clone: Other nucleotide sequences from this sample produce the same CDR3. The chain couples TRBV4-1 to TRBJ2-2; no clear D. The V gene's germline CDR1 is MGHRA and CDR2 YSYEKL. V was shortened by 7 bases and J by 2 bases, with 2 bases between the two germline ends. CDR3 length: 11 residues. The CDR3 loop is CASTNTGELFF. The CDR3 coding sequence is TGCGCCAGCACTAACACCGGGGAGCTGTTTTTT.

The V and J genes are TRBV27 and TRBJ1-1, with 7 positions matching TRBD1. Trimming at V came to 4 bases and at J to 5 bases, leaving 7 bases not matched to a gene. Per the germline V gene, CDR1 is MNHEY and CDR2 is SMNVEV (reference sequence). This CDR3 contains 14 residues. The CDR3: CASSWTGGMTEAFF. Here the CDR3 DNA reads TGTGCCAGCAGTTGGACAGGAGGAATGACTGAAGCTTTCTTT.

V usage is TRBV7-9 and J usage is TRBJ2-7; tentatively, D is TRBD1 (5 bases). The CDR3 is 15 residues long. V lost 5 bases and J lost 0, with 14 bases in between. Germline V gives CDR1 SEHNR, CDR2 FQNEAQ (reference sequence). This CDR3 reads CASSPRGASSYEQYF. In DNA, the CDR3 is TGTGCCAGCAGCCCTAGGGGCGCCAGCTCCTACGAGCAGTACTTC.

The rearrangement uses TRBV30 and TRBJ2-5; TRBD1 matches 9 bases. This CDR3 region has 14 residues. Trimming took 3 bases from V and 5 from J; bases not matched to a gene: 7. Germline V CDR1 and CDR2: GTSNPN, SVGIG (reference sequence). This chain's CDR3 is CAWRGGQGWETQYF. In nucleotides, the CDR3 is TGTGCCTGGAGGGGGGGACAGGGTTGGGAGACCCAGTACTTC. Full variable domain (outside the CDR3, taken from reference TRBV30 and TRBJ2-5): SQTIHQWPATLVQPVGSPLSLECTVEGTSNPNLYWYRQAAGRGLQLLFYSVGIGQISSEVPQNLSASRPQDRQFILSSKKLLLSDSGFYLCAWRGGQGWETQYFGPGTRLLVL.

This clone was recorded only once. This rearrangement joins TRBV4-3 to TRBJ1-1; D is undetermined. The CDR3 loop spans 16 amino acids. V shed 1 base and J shed 3 bases, with 15 bases lying between them. In germline, CDR1 is LGHNA, CDR2 YSLEER. The CDR3, as DNA: TGCGCCAGCAGCCAAGTCGGAGCTAGGGAGGACACTGAAGCTTTCTTT. Its translation is CASSQVGAREDTEAFF.